These 2 T cell receptor beta chains were sequenced from one sample in a study of control samples from healthy donors and cancer patients. The protocol was immunoSEQ multiplex PCR, while the TCRdb copy is restricted to in-frame clones and leaves out a portion. The data show 260,000 or so clones, more than 65% seen once. The sequencing input was PBMCs. These TCRs come from a woman aged 60 to 75 with lung cancer.

The chain employs TRBV9 and TRBJ1-6, with 7 bases identical to TRBD1. Germline CDR1 is SGDLS and CDR2 is YYNGEE. This CDR3 region has 14 residues. With 4 bases clipped from V and 7 bases from J, the junction kept 5 bases outside the gene matches. The CDR3 loop reads CASSIGQENSPLHF. For the CDR3, the DNA is TGTGCCAGCAGCATTGGACAGGAAAATTCACCCCTCCACTTT.

The gene calls are TRBV19 and TRBJ1-4, with D tentatively TRBD1 (6 bases). CDR1 is LNHDA and CDR2 is SQIVND in the germline V gene (reference sequence). The CDR3 contains 17 residues. V was pared by 3 bases and J by 7 bases, with 21 bases between. CDR3 sequence: CASSMTRGRQDGEKLFF. The CDR3 DNA reads as TGTGCCAGTAGTATGACCCGGGGACGACAGGATGGTGAAAAACTGTTTTTT. Variable domain in full (rest from reference TRBV19 and TRBJ1-4): DGGITQSPKYLFRKEGQNVTLSCEQNLNHDAMYWYRQDPGQGLRLIYYSQIVNDFQKGDIAEGYSVSREKKESFPLTVTSAQKNPTAFYLCASSMTRGRQDGEKLFFGSGTQLSVL.